This T cell receptor beta chain is from a study of cytomegalovirus exposure and HLA in healthy donors (dated by TCRdb to about 2017). For the wider study: An earlier analysis of several hundred of the donors reported about 260 Gb of sequence data and around 120 million unique TCR beta sequences obtained from around 180 million T cells. An early release that covered fewer than 750 HLA-typed donors contained approximately 300 gigabases of sequencing data and tens of millions of unique TCR sequences. Among the roughly 370 genotyped donors, approximately 76% belonged to the genetic ancestry cluster associated with self-reported Caucasian donors. The study aimed to test whether signatures of past pathogen exposure could be identified by cataloging public T cell receptors. The study used immunosequencing to profile the T cell repertoires of 600 to 850 subjects and linked those repertoires to cytomegalovirus serostatus. Besides the first cohort of under 700 subjects, a separate validation cohort made up of roughly 120 different subjects was used. The study combined high-throughput TCR immunosequencing, statistical association of individual TCRs with disease status, and machine learning to predict cytomegalovirus infection status. In a later analysis, previously published TCR beta repertoires from 500 to 750 donors were re-analyzed and high-resolution HLA genotyping was added so that TCR occurrence patterns could be studied. The later analysis used no new phenotypic data to find candidate immune exposures, relying instead on TCR beta sequences and their occurrence across donors. To decide whether each TCR beta V gene segment behaved as functional or pseudogenic, an earlier analysis of nearly 600 of the donors relied on high-throughput TCR beta sequencing. Donor age, sex, ethnicity and CMV serostatus were collected together with the repertoire data. A later genetic analysis used genome-wide SNP genotypes for about three fifths of the 666 donors, treating that subset as a discovery cohort. Every repertoire in the discovery cohort had been generated on one and the same sequencing platform. HLA typing covered class I and class II loci at four-digit resolution. Typing coverage differed by locus: A, B, C, DRB1 and DQB1 were typed in roughly 620-630 donors, DQA1 in 500 to 550, DPA1 in around 600, and DPB1 in just under 480. Because of strong linkage in the cohort, roughly five DR-DQ haplotypes were treated as single units for association and clustering. On average, about 240,000 unique TCR beta nucleotide sequences were sequenced per donor among about 400 genotyped donors of the cohort, with around 19% of those sequences being non-productive.

What the authors observed across the whole study: In the study, approximately 160 TCR beta chains were listed as associated with cytomegalovirus. The presence/absence analyses assumed that sequencing depth was roughly uniform across donors, and that assumption may not be true. A few of the identified cytomegalovirus-associated TCR beta chains were confirmed in vitro to be specific for cytomegalovirus antigens. Some IMGT-functional V segments, including TRBV6-2 and TRBV6-3, could not be distinguished by the 87-base-pair reads and were therefore excluded. A further reported finding was that TCR beta sequences accurately predicted the HLA-A and HLA-B alleles for most subjects in the first cohort. Because counts were too low, fewer than 20 rarely observed V segments, including chromosome 9 orphons, were excluded from the earlier analysis of some 540 of the donors. For the cohort, immune exposure information was limited to CMV serostatus. The classifier was reported to diagnose cytomegalovirus status with high specificity and sensitivity in both the original cohort and the validation cohort. In an earlier analysis of roughly 500 of the donors, most TCR beta V segments appeared in productive rearrangements about 90% or about 30% of the time, broadly matching IMGT annotations. HLA typing was unavailable for some donors at each locus, so association tests used only the typed subset. In a later analysis, HLA-associated TCR beta chains showed more clonal expansion and lower generation probabilities than non-associated chains that were equally common. When HLA alleles, especially DR and DQ, strongly co-occurred, attributing TCR associations to individual alleles was difficult. An association between a missense DCLRE1C variant and V-gene and J-gene trimming of TCR beta chains was found in a later genetic analysis and replicated in an independent cohort. Correlated functional status among segregating V segments might reflect linkage disequilibrium, but an unknown experimental factor could not be ruled out. In a later analysis, several top co-occurrence clusters were reported to appear linked to parvovirus B19, influenza, CMV and Epstein-Barr virus. Compared with the approximately 700-donor mean, donors in an Asian-associated ancestry cluster had fewer N-insertions in productive TCRs, according to a later genetic analysis. In a later analysis, about 16,000 TCR beta sequences were associated with specific HLA alleles at a false discovery rate of 0.05. The authors suggested that the approach could potentially be generalized to other disease states and immunological phenotypes. Most TCR sequences were seen in very few donors, while some public TCRs were found in many individuals. In a later analysis, most CMV-associated TCR beta chains were found to appear HLA-restricted, with HLA associations seemingly driven largely by CMV exposure. This cohort had only TCR beta chains sequenced, and the lack of alpha or paired-chain data limited which features could be detected. In a later analysis, the rate of TCR association differed among HLA loci, with DRB1 alleles having the most associated TCRs and HLA-C alleles having the fewest. A cluster of highly shared sequence variants was judged likely to represent a technical artifact of the sequencing pipeline.

In total, more than 500 healthy bone marrow donors made up the cohort. All cohort members were sampled while nominally healthy, although unrecorded immune exposures were likely present. The donor was CMV seropositive and was included in the group of 300 or so seropositive cohort members. A peripheral blood sample was provided by each donor, and peripheral blood mononuclear cells were used for TCR beta sequencing. The Qiagen DNeasy Blood Extraction Kit was used to extract genomic DNA from the blood cell samples. Library preparation employed the immunoSEQ multiplex PCR assay. The multiplex PCR relied on a mix of 60 forward primers for TCR Vbeta segments and 13 reverse primers for TCR Jbeta segments. A multiplex PCR assay on genomic DNA amplified the CDR3 region of rearranged TCR beta genes. Amplified TCR beta libraries were sequenced as 87-base-pair reads on the Illumina HiSeq System. In the authors' own workflow: A later analysis counted about 80 million unique TCR beta chains across the 550 to 700 repertoires, and roughly 10 million of these chains were shared by at least two donors. Raw reads were error-corrected and collapsed into unique sequences by a nearest-neighbor algorithm in which closely related sequences were merged to remove PCR and sequencing errors. Alignment of CDR3 sequences to IMGT reference sequences was used to assign V, D and J gene segments. Each retained sequence needed at least a six-nucleotide match to both a V gene segment and a J gene segment. A rearrangement was called productive if the CDR3 had no stop codons and remained in frame with V and J, and every other rearrangement was called non-productive. CDR3 was defined by IMGT convention, running from the second conserved V-encoded cysteine to the conserved J-encoded phenylalanine. In an earlier analysis of roughly 610 of the donors, sequences lacking an unambiguous match to a single V gene segment were excluded. In an earlier analysis of about 590 of the donors, a V segment was called functional when productive rearrangements were above 56.7%, and segregating when the standard deviation between donors exceeded 5%. A statistical classification framework was built to diagnose cytomegalovirus status from the catalog of TCR beta chain sequences. V and J gene assignment, in a later analysis, came from comparing TCR nucleotide sequences with IMGT/GENE-DB human TR gene sequences. The TCRdist pipeline was used in a later analysis to assign CDR3 sequences and most-parsimonious VDJ recombination scenarios. In a later analysis, every TCR beta chain was defined by the combination of its CDR3 amino acid sequence and its V-gene family, and reads without a unique V-gene family were dropped. To address suspected cross-contamination and a sequencing artifact, a later analysis removed a few hundred highly shared, low-generation-probability nucleotide sequences. A later analysis calculated a clonal expansion index for each public chain from normalized within-repertoire ranks of inferred template counts. Generation probabilities in a later analysis came from a VDJ recombination model fitted to out-of-frame rearrangements, and those results were checked against IGoR. In a later analysis, TCR-TCR, TCR-HLA and TCR-CMV co-occurrence was scored with hypergeometric tests, and a repertoire-size bias correction was applied to TCR pairs. In a later analysis, false discovery rates were estimated by permuting HLA or CMV assignments 20 times. In a later analysis, co-occurring TCRs were grouped with DBSCAN, and TCRdist sequence similarity was added when clustering was performed within HLA-allele-positive subsets. Co-occurrence clustering excluded repertoires with fewer than 30,000 or more than 120,000 public chains, plus five with anomalous nucleotide sharing. In TCRdb, the immuneACCESS table is reduced to in-frame sequences with V and J assigned. These tables do not hold every clone; where another copy was compared, an unresolved V gene accounts for under half, and the others remain unexplained. Clone size and the V and J calls come from that table; the DNA yielded D and trimming. The sample contains some 140,000 clones, around 85% of them found a single time. Clones ranked in the top ten supply 8.8% of the sample.

The CDR1 and CDR2 encoded by the germline V gene (reference sequence) are DFQATT and SNEGSKA. A distance of 7 bases separates the germline ends of V and J, which lose 3 bases and 10 bases respectively. The CDR3, cysteine through phenylalanine, is 11 amino acids long. Just the 33-base CDR3 DNA is kept, in frame starting at base 1. Note on this clone: What antigen it recognizes has not been identified. Base quality data are lacking; no much larger clone is found one base away.

The chain links TRBV20-1 with TRBJ1-6, with the D gene call left open. Sequencing input: PBMCs. This TCR derives from a woman between 50 and 59 years old in good health and CMV-seropositive. The base sequence is TGCAGTGCTAGTGCGGAATCACCCCTCCACTTT. It specifies CSASAESPLHF.